This T cell receptor (beta chain) was observed in a study of CD8 T cells in Susac syndrome. In the study overall: Intravenous immunoglobulin alone or corticosteroids were being given to patients with Susac syndrome at blood draw, unless they were therapy-naive.

Only a few counts were recorded for this clonotype. Its antigen is still unknown. Findings of the study overall: As the study acknowledged, the number of individuals in its TCR sequencing and HLA analysis was relatively small.

When the RNA was reverse transcribed, random hexamers were used with an input of roughly 0.5 to 1 ug. Amplification of TCR beta CDR3 used immunoSEQ multiplex PCR across 54 Vbeta and 13 Jbeta. TCRdb reprocessed the immunoSEQ multiplex PCR reads with MiXCR, giving one entry per CDR3 protein. The sample yields some 130,000 distinct CDR3 sequences, 85% to 95% seen once. Sequenced input: CD8+ T cells from PBMCs. The clonotype originates from a human donor with Susac syndrome.

The CDR3 region is CASSVVSNTEAFF. Written as DNA, the CDR3 is TGTGCCAGCAGCGTAGTCTCGAACACTGAAGCTTTCTTT. The chain couples TRBV9 to TRBJ1-1; D ambiguous. Germline V gene lookup returns CDR1 SGDLS and CDR2 YYNGEE. This CDR3 comprises 13 residues. V was cut by 0 bases and J by 1 base, with 4 bases left in between.